This entry lists 14 T cell receptor beta chains sequenced from one sample in a study of blood T cell repertoires in COVID-19. TCRdb's table, derived via immunoSEQ multiplex PCR, lists solely in-frame clones and lacks some. The table includes under 200,000 clones, roughly 84% detected once. Material for sequencing was peripheral blood. These receptors were taken from a man younger than 35 with active or convalescent COVID-19.

This sequence joins TRBV5-5 and TRBJ2-7; 7 bases agree with TRBD1. This CDR3 spans 15 amino acids. The junction had 9 bases not matched to a gene; V was cut back by 4 bases and J by 2 bases. The V gene's germline CDR1 is SGHKS and CDR2 YYEKEE (reference sequence). CDR3 nucleotide sequence: TGTGCCAGCAGCCTCCCCGGGACAGCTCCCTACGAGCAGTACTTC. Residues: CASSLPGTAPYEQYF.

This chain links TRBV4-1 with TRBJ2-7; 7 bases match TRBD1. Trimming took 3 bases from V and 9 from J; bases not matched to a gene: 11. CDR1 and CDR2 from the germline V gene are MGHRA and YSYEKL. This CDR3 region has 14 residues. The CDR3 DNA is TGCGCCAGCAGCCACCTCGACAGGGCCCTGGGGCAGTACTTC. Translation: CASSHLDRALGQYF.

The gene calls are TRBV2 and TRBJ1-5, with 11 nucleotides matching TRBD1. CDR1 and CDR2 from the germline V gene are SNHLY and FYNNEI. Trimming at V came to 6 bases and at J to 7 bases, leaving 5 bases not matched to a gene. The CDR3 length is 14 residues. This CDR3 reads CASRRTGGRQPQHF. The CDR3 DNA is TGTGCCAGCAGGAGGACAGGGGGCAGACAGCCCCAGCATTTT.

The chain links TRBV11-3 to TRBJ2-1; no definite D call. Trimming stripped 2 bases from V and 9 bases from J, with 11 bases between. CDR3 length equals 13 residues. Germline assignment: CDR1 SGHNT and CDR2 YENEEA. CDR3 DNA: TGTGCCAGCAGCTTAAGCCTAGACGGTGAGCAGTTCTTC. This codes for CASSLSLDGEQFF.

There are a few counts of this clone. The V and J genes are TRBV16 and TRBJ2-2, with TRBD2 as a possible D gene (6 bases). Trimming left V 4 bases short and J 6 bases short, with 9 bases between. CDR1 is KGHSY and CDR2 is FQNENV in the germline V gene. There are 13 residues in the CDR3. The CDR3: CASSPTSSGELFF. CDR3 in DNA: TGTGCCAGCAGCCCTACTAGCTCCGGGGAGCTGTTTTTT.

As for this clone: One junction end does not reproduce the germline sequence, and a read error may be involved. The chain employs TRBV14 and TRBJ1-6, with D perhaps TRBD1 (5 bases). The CDR3 has 11 amino acids. Germline V lookup: CDR1 SGHDN, CDR2 FVKESK. CDR3 coding DNA: TGTGCCAGCAGCCAAGGGGCAGGGTGGTCATTT. This codes for CASSQGAGWSF.

The rearrangement uses TRBV5-5 and TRBJ2-7; possibly TRBD1 for D (5 bases). The V gene lost 2 bases and the J gene lost 6 bases, with 15 bases spanning the gap. The CDR3 runs to 14 residues. Germline CDR1 and CDR2: SGHKS and YYEKEE (reference sequence). The CDR3 loop is CASSLSRVRSEQYF. DNA of the CDR3: TGTGCCAGCAGCTTATCCAGGGTTCGCTCCGAGCAGTACTTC.

This rearrangement joins TRBV10-1 to TRBJ2-2, with 10 bases that match TRBD1. Germline V gene data show CDR1 as WNHNN and CDR2 as SYGVQD (reference sequence). The CDR3 loop spans 13 amino acids. The V and J ends lost 8 bases and 3 bases, in that order; junction bases with no gene match: 0. CDR3 sequence (DNA): TGCGCCAGCGGGACAGGGGACACCGGGGAGCTGTTTTTT. Translated, it gives CASGTGDTGELFF.

The V gene is TRBV27, the J gene TRBJ2-5; TRBD2 might be the D (7 bases). The V and J ends lost 3 bases and 5 bases respectively, with 16 bases between them. CDR3 length: 15 residues. The germline CDR1 and CDR2 sequences are MNHEY and SMNVEV (reference sequence). CDR3 DNA: TGTGCCAGCAGTTTGGGGGGGCGGAGTTGGGAGACCCAGTACTTC. Translating gives CASSLGGRSWETQYF.

The chain recombines TRBV28 with TRBJ1-6, with TRBD1 as a possible D gene (6 bases). Trimming removed 2 bases at V and 13 bases at J, with 15 bases between. The CDR3 totals 14 residues. Per germline, CDR1 MDHEN and CDR2 SYDVKM. The CDR3 sequence is CASSLVQGISPLHF. The CDR3 DNA sequence: TGTGCCAGCAGTTTAGTACAGGGAATTTCCCCCCTCCACTTT.

The rearrangement uses TRBV28 and TRBJ2-1; TRBD2 agrees at 10 bases. This CDR3 has 15 amino acids. Trimming removed 7 bases from V and 4 bases from J; junction bases left unmatched: 7. Germline assignment: CDR1 MDHEN and CDR2 SYDVKM. The CDR3 is CASNSLAGAYNEQFF. Written as DNA, the CDR3 is TGTGCCAGCAATTCTCTAGCGGGGGCGTACAATGAGCAGTTCTTC.

The V gene is TRBV7-9, the J gene TRBJ1-2; no firm D call. V lost 8 bases, J lost 6 bases, and 22 bases lay in between. CDR3 length: 15 amino acids. Germline CDR1 and CDR2: SEHNR and FQNEAQ (reference sequence). CDR3 sequence: CASGSKGGAGNGYTF. The CDR3 DNA reads TGTGCCAGCGGTTCTAAAGGTGGAGCCGGGAATGGCTACACCTTC.

The chain couples TRBV18 to TRBJ1-1; D gene unclear. Trimming removed 5 bases at V and 1 base at J, with 8 bases between. The V gene's germline CDR1 is KGHSH and CDR2 LQKENI. CDR3 length: 13 amino acids. For the CDR3, the DNA is TGTGCCAGCTCAGAACAGCAGAACACTGAAGCTTTCTTT. Its protein is CASSEQQNTEAFF. Full variable domain (outside the CDR3, taken from reference TRBV18 and TRBJ1-1): NAGVMQNPRHLVRRRGQEARLRCSPMKGHSHVYWYRQLPEEGLKFMVYLQKENIIDESGMPKERFSAEFPKEGPSILRIQQVVRGDSAAYFCASSEQQNTEAFFGQGTRLTVV.

This clone was seen only once. V gene TRBV7-2 combines with J gene TRBJ2-1, with D possibly TRBD1 on 5 matching bases. Looked up from germline, CDR1 is SGHTA and CDR2 is FQGNSA. V lost 2 bases, J lost 1 base, and 9 bases lay in between. CDR3 length: 15 residues. CDR3 in DNA: TGTGCCAGCAGCTTATCCCCAGGGTCCTACAATGAGCAGTTCTTC. It codes for CASSLSPGSYNEQFF.